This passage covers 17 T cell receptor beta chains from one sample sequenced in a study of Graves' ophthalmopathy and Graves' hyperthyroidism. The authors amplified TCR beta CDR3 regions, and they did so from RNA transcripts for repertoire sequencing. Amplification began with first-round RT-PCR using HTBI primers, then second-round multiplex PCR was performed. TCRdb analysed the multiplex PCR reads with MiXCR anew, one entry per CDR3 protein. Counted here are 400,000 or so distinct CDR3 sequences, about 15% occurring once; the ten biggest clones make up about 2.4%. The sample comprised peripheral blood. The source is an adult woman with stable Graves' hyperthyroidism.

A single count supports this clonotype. The CDR3 loop reads CASSARQGHEQYF. CDR3 nucleotide sequence: TGTGCCAGCAGCGCCCGACAGGGCCACGAGCAGTACTTC. The gene calls are TRBV7-2 and TRBJ2-7, with 7 nucleotides matching TRBD1. CDR1 SGHTA and CDR2 FQGNSA come from the germline V gene. The CDR3 loop spans 13 amino acids. Trimming removed 5 bases from V and 5 bases from J; junction bases left unmatched: 6. Looking up the rest from reference TRBV7-2 and TRBJ2-7 gives the full variable domain: GAGVSQSPSNKVTEKGKDVELRCDPISGHTALYWYRQSLGQGLEFLIYFQGNSAPDKSGLPSDRFSAERTGGSVSTLTIQRTQQEDSAVYLCASSARQGHEQYFGPGTRLTVT.

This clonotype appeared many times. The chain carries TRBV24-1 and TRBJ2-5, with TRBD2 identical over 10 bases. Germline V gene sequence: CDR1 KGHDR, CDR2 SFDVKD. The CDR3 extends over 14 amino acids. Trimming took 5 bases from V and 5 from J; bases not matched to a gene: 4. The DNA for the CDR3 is TGTGCCACCAGTGCAGCGGGAGGGGGGGAGACCCAGTACTTC. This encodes CATSAAGGGETQYF.

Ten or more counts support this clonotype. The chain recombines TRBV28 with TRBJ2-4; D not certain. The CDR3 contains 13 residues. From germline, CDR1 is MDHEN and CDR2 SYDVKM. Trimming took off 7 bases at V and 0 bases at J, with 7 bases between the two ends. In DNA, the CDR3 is TGTGCCAGCAATGAGGAAGCCAAAAACATTCAGTACTTC. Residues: CASNEEAKNIQYF.

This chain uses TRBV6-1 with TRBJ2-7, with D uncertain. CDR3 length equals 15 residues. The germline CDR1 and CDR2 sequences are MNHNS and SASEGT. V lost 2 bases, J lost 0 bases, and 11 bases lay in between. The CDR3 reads CASSEQIRSSYEQYF. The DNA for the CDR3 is TGTGCCAGCAGTGAACAAATAAGGAGCTCCTACGAGCAGTACTTC.

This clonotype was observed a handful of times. The CDR3 DNA sequence: TGTGCCAGTAGTACTGACAGGGGGCCGGACATTCAGTACTTC. Translating it yields CASSTDRGPDIQYF. The gene calls are TRBV19 and TRBJ2-4; 10 nucleotides line up with TRBD1. Germline trimming cut 4 bases from V and 8 bases from J; bases unmatched to any gene: 5. Per the germline V gene, CDR1 is LNHDA and CDR2 is SQIVND (reference sequence). This CDR3 region has 14 residues.

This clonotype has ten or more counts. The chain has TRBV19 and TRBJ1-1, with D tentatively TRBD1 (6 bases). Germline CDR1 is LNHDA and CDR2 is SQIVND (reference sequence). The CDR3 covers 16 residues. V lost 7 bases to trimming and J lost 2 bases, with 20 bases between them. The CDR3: CASKGGWTTLNTEAFF. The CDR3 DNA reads TGTGCCAGTAAAGGGGGGTGGACCACCCTCAACACTGAAGCTTTCTTT.

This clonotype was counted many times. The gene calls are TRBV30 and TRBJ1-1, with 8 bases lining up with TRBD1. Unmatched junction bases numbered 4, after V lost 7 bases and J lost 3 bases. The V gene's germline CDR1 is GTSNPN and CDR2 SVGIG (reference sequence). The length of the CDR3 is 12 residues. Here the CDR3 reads CAYRGYDTEAFF. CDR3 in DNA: TGTGCCTACAGGGGGTACGACACTGAAGCTTTCTTT.

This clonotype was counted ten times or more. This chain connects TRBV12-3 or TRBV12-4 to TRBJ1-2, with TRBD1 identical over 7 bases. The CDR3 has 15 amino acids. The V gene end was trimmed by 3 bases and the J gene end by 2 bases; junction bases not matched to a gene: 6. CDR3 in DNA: TGTGCCAGCAGTTTGGGGACAGCTACGAACTATGGCTACACCTTC. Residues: CASSLGTATNYGYTF.

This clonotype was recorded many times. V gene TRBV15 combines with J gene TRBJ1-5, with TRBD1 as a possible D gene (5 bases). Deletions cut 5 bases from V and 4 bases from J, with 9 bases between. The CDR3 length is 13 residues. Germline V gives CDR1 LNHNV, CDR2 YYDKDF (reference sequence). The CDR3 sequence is CATSLRQNQPQHF. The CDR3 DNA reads TGTGCCACCAGCCTCCGACAGAATCAGCCCCAGCATTTT.

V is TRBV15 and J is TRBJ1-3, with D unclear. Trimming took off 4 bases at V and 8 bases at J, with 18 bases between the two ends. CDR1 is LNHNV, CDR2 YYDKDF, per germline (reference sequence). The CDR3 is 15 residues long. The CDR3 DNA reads TGTGCCACCAGCACCAGACCCCGCGCGTTGGACACCATATATTTT. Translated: CATSTRPRALDTIYF. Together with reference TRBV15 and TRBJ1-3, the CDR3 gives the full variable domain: DAMVIQNPRYQVTQFGKPVTLSCSQTLNHNVMYWYQQKSSQAPKLLFHYYDKDFNNEADTPDNFQSRRPNTSFCFLDIRSPGLGDTAMYLCATSTRPRALDTIYFGEGSWLTVV.

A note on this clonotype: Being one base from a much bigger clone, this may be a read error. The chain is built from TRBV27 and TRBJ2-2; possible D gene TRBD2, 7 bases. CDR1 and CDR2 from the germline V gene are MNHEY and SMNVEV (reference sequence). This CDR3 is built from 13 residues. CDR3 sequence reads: CDSSWGGSGELFF. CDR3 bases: TGTGACAGCAGTTGGGGGGGCTCCGGGGAGCTGTTTTTT.

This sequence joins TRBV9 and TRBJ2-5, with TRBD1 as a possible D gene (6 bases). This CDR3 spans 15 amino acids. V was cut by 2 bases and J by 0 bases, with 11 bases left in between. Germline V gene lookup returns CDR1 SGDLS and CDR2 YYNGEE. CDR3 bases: TGTGCCAGCAGCGTCCGGGACACCGACCAAGAGACCCAGTACTTC. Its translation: CASSVRDTDQETQYF.

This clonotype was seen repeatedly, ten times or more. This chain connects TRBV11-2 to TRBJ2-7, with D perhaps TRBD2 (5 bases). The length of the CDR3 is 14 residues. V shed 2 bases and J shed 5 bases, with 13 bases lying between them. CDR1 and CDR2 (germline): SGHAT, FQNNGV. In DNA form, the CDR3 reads TGTGCCAGCAGCTTACGAGCGGAACTACACGAGCAGTACTTC. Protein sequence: CASSLRAELHEQYF.

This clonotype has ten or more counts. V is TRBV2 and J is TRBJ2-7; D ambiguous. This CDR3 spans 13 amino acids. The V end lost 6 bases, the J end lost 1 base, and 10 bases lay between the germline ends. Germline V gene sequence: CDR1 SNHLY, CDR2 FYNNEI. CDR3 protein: CASSDTDSYEQYF. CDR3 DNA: TGTGCCAGCAGCGACACAGATTCCTACGAGCAGTACTTC.

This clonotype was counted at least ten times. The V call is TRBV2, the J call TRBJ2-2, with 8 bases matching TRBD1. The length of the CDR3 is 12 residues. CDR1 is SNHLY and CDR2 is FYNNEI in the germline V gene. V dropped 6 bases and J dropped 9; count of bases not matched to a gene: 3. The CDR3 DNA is TGTGCCAGCAGGCAGGGGGCGCGGGAGCTGTTTTTT. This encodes CASRQGARELFF.

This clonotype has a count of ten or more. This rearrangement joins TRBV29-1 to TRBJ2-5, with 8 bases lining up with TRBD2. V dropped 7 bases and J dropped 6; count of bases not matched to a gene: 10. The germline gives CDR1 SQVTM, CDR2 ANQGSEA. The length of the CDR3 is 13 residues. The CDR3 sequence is CSAEGSGAKTQYF. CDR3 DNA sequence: TGCAGCGCCGAGGGTAGCGGGGCCAAGACCCAGTACTTC.

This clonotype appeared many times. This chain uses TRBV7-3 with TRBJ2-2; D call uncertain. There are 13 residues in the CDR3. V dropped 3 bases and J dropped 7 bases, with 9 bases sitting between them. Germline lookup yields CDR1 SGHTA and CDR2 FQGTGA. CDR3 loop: CASSFSSGGELFF. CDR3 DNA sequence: TGTGCCAGCAGCTTCTCCTCCGGCGGGGAGCTGTTTTTT.